These 13 T cell receptor beta chains originate from one sample sequenced in a study of cytomegalovirus exposure and HLA in healthy donors. Use of 60 Vbeta and 13 Jbeta primers characterized the PCR. The assay was immunoSEQ multiplex PCR, and TCRdb's table has in-frame clones only and misses some. The data contain 200,000 to 250,000 clones, over 65% of them singletons. Sequenced sample: PBMCs. The receptors here all came from a human donor in good health.

V is TRBV5-1 and J is TRBJ2-1; 9 positions agree with TRBD1. The CDR3 has 17 amino acids. Germline assignment: CDR1 SGHRS and CDR2 YFSETQ. Unmatched junction bases numbered 14, after V lost 4 bases and J lost 6 bases. CDR3 DNA: TGCGCCAGCAGCCACGGGGATGGGACAGGGTATCTCAATGAGCAGTTCTTC. This gives the protein CASSHGDGTGYLNEQFF.

This chain joins TRBV28 and TRBJ2-2; D is uncertain. This CDR3 comprises 14 residues. Trimming removed 6 bases at V and 6 bases at J, with 14 bases between. Germline assignment: CDR1 MDHEN and CDR2 SYDVKM. The CDR3 DNA reads TGTGCCAGCAGCGATCATGTTAGAGCCGGGGAGCTGTTTTTT. Its protein product is CASSDHVRAGELFF.

This chain connects TRBV10-3 to TRBJ2-7; 9 bases are shared with TRBD1. The CDR3 runs 14 residues. Germline trimming cut 11 bases from V and 5 bases from J; bases unmatched to any gene: 13. The V gene's germline CDR1 is ENHRY and CDR2 SYGVKD. The chain's CDR3 is CAPYRDRELNEQYF. CDR3 nucleotides: TGTGCCCCATACCGGGACAGGGAACTTAACGAGCAGTACTTC.

A note on this clone: At the DNA level, this CDR3 is encoded by other sequences in the same sample as well. V and J are TRBV29-1 and TRBJ1-1, with a weak D call TRBD1 (5 bases). Germline CDR1 reads SQVTM; CDR2 reads ANQGSEA. Trimming shortened V by 5 bases and J by 1 base, and 11 bases separated the two germline ends. The CDR3 runs to 13 residues. The CDR3 is CSVRGQANTEAFF. The CDR3 DNA sequence: TGCAGCGTTAGGGGTCAAGCGAACACTGAAGCTTTCTTT. Full variable domain (outside the CDR3, taken from reference TRBV29-1 and TRBJ1-1): SAVISQKPSRDICQRGTSLTIQCQVDSQVTMMFWYRQQPGQSLTLIATANQGSEATYESGFVIDKFPISRPNLTFSTLTVSNMSPEDSSIYLCSVRGQANTEAFFGQGTRLTVV.

V usage is TRBV28 and J usage is TRBJ1-1; D is uncertain. CDR1 and CDR2 from the germline V gene are MDHEN and SYDVKM. The V and J ends lost 3 bases and 5 bases respectively, with 4 bases between them. The CDR3 loop spans 11 amino acids. CDR3 sequence (DNA): TGTGCCAGCAGTTTCGAGACTGAAGCTTTCTTT. Amino acids: CASSFETEAFF.

The rearrangement joins TRBV9 to TRBJ2-2; D is possibly TRBD1 (6 bases). V lost 10 bases and J lost 0, with 16 bases in between. The germline gives CDR1 SGDLS, CDR2 YYNGEE. The CDR3 runs to 15 residues. CDR3 loop: CASSSGTTNTGELFF. CDR3 sequence (DNA): TGTGCCTCCTCTTCCGGGACAACGAACACCGGGGAGCTGTTTTTT.

The V and J genes are TRBV19 and TRBJ2-7, with a weak D call TRBD2 (6 bases). CDR3 length: 12 amino acids. V lost 8 bases, J lost 3 bases, and 11 bases lay in between. Germline V gene data show CDR1 as LNHDA and CDR2 as SQIVND (reference sequence). Written as DNA, the CDR3 is TGTGCCAGTGGAGGGAGACACTACGAGCAGTACTTC. Translated: CASGGRHYEQYF. Full variable domain (remainder filled in from reference TRBV19 and TRBJ2-7): DGGITQSPKYLFRKEGQNVTLSCEQNLNHDAMYWYRQDPGQGLRLIYYSQIVNDFQKGDIAEGYSVSREKKESFPLTVTSAQKNPTAFYLCASGGRHYEQYFGPGTRLTVT.

Notes on this clone: The sample holds other DNA sequences that translate to the same CDR3. This chain connects TRBV5-1 to TRBJ2-7; 7 bases fit TRBD1. Germline V lookup: CDR1 SGHRS, CDR2 YFSETQ. The CDR3 runs to 18 residues. J gave up 0 bases and V 4 bases, and 16 bases lay outside the gene matches. In DNA form, the CDR3 reads TGCGCCAGCAGCACAGGGACAGCTCCAGGACCAAGCTCCTACGAGCAGTACTTC. It specifies CASSTGTAPGPSSYEQYF.

The chain links TRBV28 to TRBJ1-2; D is uncertain. Trimming shortened V by 7 bases and J by 2 bases, and 14 bases separated the two germline ends. The CDR3 is 14 residues long. From germline, CDR1 is MDHEN and CDR2 SYDVKM. The CDR3 reads CASTSPPGNYGYTF. The CDR3 DNA is TGTGCCAGCACCTCTCCCCCGGGGAACTATGGCTACACCTTC.

The V call is TRBV7-8, the J call TRBJ2-5; 7 nucleotides agree with TRBD2. The CDR3 is made up of 14 amino acids. Looked up from germline, CDR1 is SGHVS and CDR2 is FQNEAQ. With V trimmed by 2 bases and J by 5 bases, 5 bases remained unmatched. Written as DNA, the CDR3 is TGTGCCAGCAGCTTATCCGCGGGGGTGGAGACCCAGTACTTC. It yields the protein CASSLSAGVETQYF.

The J gene is TRBJ1-5, the V gene TRBV28; possibly TRBD1 for D (5 bases). The CDR3 is 15 amino acids. Trimming removed 3 bases from V and 2 bases from J, with 11 bases in between. The V gene's germline CDR1 is MDHEN and CDR2 SYDVKM. CDR3 in amino acids: CASSFGRDGNQPQHF. In DNA, the CDR3 is TGTGCCAGCAGTTTCGGGAGGGACGGCAATCAGCCCCAGCATTTT.

This clone was detected only a few times. The chain joins TRBV7-9 to TRBJ2-2; 13 bases are a match to TRBD2. Germline V gene sequence: CDR1 SEHNR, CDR2 FQNEAQ (reference sequence). Germline trimming cut 4 bases from V and 7 bases from J; bases unmatched to any gene: 9. This CDR3 spans 17 amino acids. DNA of the CDR3: TGTGCCAGCAGCTCACTAGCGGGAGGGCCTTCTATCGGGGAGCTGTTTTTT. This sequence encodes CASSSLAGGPSIGELFF.

The DNA of the CDR3 is TGTGCCAGTAGTATAACTAGCGGGAGCACAGATACGCAGTATTTT. It specifies CASSITSGSTDTQYF. The chain uses TRBV19 and TRBJ2-3, with 9 bases fitting TRBD2. V was pared by 2 bases and J by 0 bases, with 0 bases of the junction left unmatched. CDR1 LNHDA and CDR2 SQIVND come from the germline V gene (reference sequence). CDR3 size: 15 residues.